One sample yielded the 20 T cell receptor beta chains listed below, sequenced in a study of blood T cell repertoires in COVID-19. Sequenced by immunoSEQ multiplex PCR; TCRdb stores in-frame clones only, minus some. The table lists over 14,000 clones, 75% of them singletons. The sample comprised peripheral blood. These receptor sequences come from a man aged 55 to 70 with acute or convalescent COVID-19.

CDR3 coding DNA: TGCGCCAGCAGGGTTGGTTTCGGGAGGGATGAAAAACTGTTTTTT. This encodes CASRVGFGRDEKLFF. The chain employs TRBV5-1 and TRBJ1-4, with D hard to call. Trimming pared 5 bases from V and 6 bases from J, leaving 17 bases between. The CDR3 has 15 amino acids. Per germline, CDR1 SGHRS and CDR2 YFSETQ. Filled out from reference TRBV5-1 and TRBJ1-4, the complete variable domain reads KAGVTQTPRYLIKTRGQQVTLSCSPISGHRSVSWYQQTPGQGLQFLFEYFSETQRNKGNFPGRFSGRQFSNSRSEMNVSTLELGDSALYLCASRVGFGRDEKLFFGSGTQLSVL.

This clone was counted once. The CDR3 region is CASSRSLRFYEQYF. CDR3 nucleotides: TGTGCCAGCAGTAGGAGCCTCCGCTTCTACGAGCAGTACTTC. V and J are TRBV6-5 and TRBJ2-7; D is unclear. Trimming removed 5 bases at V and 3 bases at J, with 14 bases between. The length of the CDR3 is 14 residues. Germline V lookup: CDR1 MNHEY, CDR2 SVGAGI.

The chain joins TRBV27 to TRBJ2-3, with 9 positions matching TRBD2. Germline V gene data show CDR1 as MNHEY and CDR2 as SMNVEV (reference sequence). The CDR3 sequence is 16 residues long. J gave up 2 bases and V 6 bases, and 9 bases lay outside the gene matches. DNA of the CDR3: TGTGCCAGCAGCCCAGGGACTAGCCTTTACACAGATACGCAGTATTTT. It encodes CASSPGTSLYTDTQYF.

The V call is TRBV6-2 or TRBV6-3, the J call TRBJ2-7; D is possibly TRBD1 (6 bases). Looked up from germline, CDR1 is MNHEY and CDR2 is SVGEGT. Trimming cost V 0 bases and J 2 bases, with 14 bases left between them. CDR3 length: 16 amino acids. This chain's CDR3 is CASSYSRPQGTYEQYF. In nucleotides, the CDR3 is TGTGCCAGCAGTTACTCGCGTCCGCAGGGGACCTACGAGCAGTACTTC.

The chain couples TRBV4-3 to TRBJ2-1, with D possibly being TRBD2 (5 bases). Germline-derived CDR1 and CDR2 are LGHNA and YSLEER. The CDR3 runs 15 residues. V dropped 1 base and J dropped 6 bases, with 13 bases sitting between them. For the CDR3, the DNA is TGCGCCAGCAGCCAAGGGCTAGCTAGCTCCAATGAGCAGTTCTTC. It codes for CASSQGLASSNEQFF.

The chain carries TRBV9 and TRBJ2-2, with D maybe TRBD1 (6 bases). This CDR3 region has 15 residues. The germline CDR1 and CDR2 sequences are SGDLS and YYNGEE. V dropped 3 bases and J dropped 4 bases, with 13 bases sitting between them. CDR3 amino acids: CASSDEHRVTGELFF. CDR3 sequence (DNA): TGTGCCAGCAGCGACGAGCACAGGGTCACCGGGGAGCTGTTTTTT. Combining the CDR3 with reference TRBV9 and TRBJ2-2 gives the whole variable domain DSGVTQTPKHLITATGQRVTLRCSPRSGDLSVYWYQQSLDQGLQFLIQYYNGEERAKGNILERFSAQQFPDLHSELNLSSLELGDSALYFCASSDEHRVTGELFFGEGSRLTVL.

The chain joins TRBV6-6 to TRBJ2-7; the D is unclear. The V end was cut by 6 bases, the J end by 0 bases, with 12 bases between. The length of the CDR3 is 14 residues. Germline V gives CDR1 MNHNY, CDR2 SVGAGI (reference sequence). The CDR3 region has the DNA TGTGCCAGCAGGCGAATAGCAGCCTCCTACGAGCAGTACTTC. Translated, it gives CASRRIAASYEQYF.

The genes are TRBV5-6 and TRBJ2-3, with 8 bases lining up with TRBD2. With V trimmed by 4 bases and J by 1 base, 8 bases remained unmatched. This CDR3 spans 16 amino acids. The germline CDR1 and CDR2 sequences are SGHDT and YYEEEE. The CDR3 loop reads CASSTSGGLRTDTQYF. The DNA for the CDR3 is TGTGCCAGCAGCACATCGGGGGGGCTGCGCACAGATACGCAGTATTTT.

The rearrangement uses TRBV7-2 and TRBJ2-2, with D possibly being TRBD1 (6 bases). The CDR3 length is 17 residues. Germline V CDR1 and CDR2: SGHTA, FQGNSA. The V end was cut by 4 bases, the J end by 0 bases, with 15 bases between. CDR3 amino acids: CASSSPRQATNTGELFF. The CDR3 DNA follows: TGTGCCAGCAGCTCTCCTCGACAGGCGACGAACACCGGGGAGCTGTTTTTT.

The chain couples TRBV19 to TRBJ2-7; TRBD2 agrees at 10 bases. V lost 5 bases and J lost 6; bases outside the gene matches: 16. The germline V gene encodes CDR1 LNHDA and CDR2 SQIVND (reference sequence). The CDR3 loop spans 17 amino acids. The CDR3 DNA follows: TGTGCCAGTAGTTGGGGCCCACTAGCGGGGAGGCCTTTCGAGCAGTACTTC. Protein: CASSWGPLAGRPFEQYF. Together with reference TRBV19 and TRBJ2-7, the CDR3 gives the full variable domain: DGGITQSPKYLFRKEGQNVTLSCEQNLNHDAMYWYRQDPGQGLRLIYYSQIVNDFQKGDIAEGYSVSREKKESFPLTVTSAQKNPTAFYLCASSWGPLAGRPFEQYFGPGTRLTVT.

This clone has only a few counts. The chain employs TRBV5-6 and TRBJ2-2; D may be TRBD1 (5 bases). Trimming took off 1 base at V and 0 bases at J, with 7 bases between the two ends. The CDR3 length is 15 residues. Germline CDR1 is SGHDT and CDR2 is YYEEEE. The CDR3 here is CASSLRTTNTGELFF. DNA of the CDR3: TGTGCCAGCAGCTTGAGGACAACGAACACCGGGGAGCTGTTTTTT.

This sequence joins TRBV19 and TRBJ1-1; 9 bases line up with TRBD1. Germline V CDR1 and CDR2: LNHDA, SQIVND (reference sequence). This CDR3 has 15 amino acids. V was clipped by 6 bases and J by 2 bases; unmatched bases: 7. CDR3: CASSQQGARNTEAFF. Here the CDR3 DNA reads TGTGCCAGTAGCCAACAGGGGGCCAGAAACACTGAAGCTTTCTTT.

The chain couples TRBV6-2 or TRBV6-3 to TRBJ1-5; D perhaps matches TRBD1 (5 bases). Germline loops: CDR1 MNHEY, CDR2 SVGEGT. With 6 bases removed from V and 3 bases from J, the gap between germline ends came to 9 bases. The CDR3 has 13 amino acids. CDR3 sequence (DNA): TGTGCCAGCAGCCGGACAAACAATCAGCCCCAGCATTTT. This translates into CASSRTNNQPQHF.

The J gene is TRBJ2-3, the V gene TRBV11-3, with D possibly being TRBD2 (6 bases). Germline CDR1 and CDR2: SGHNT and YENEEA. CDR3 length equals 16 residues. V lost 5 bases and J lost 2, with 17 bases in between. This CDR3 is CASSLSGGANTDTQYF. The CDR3 DNA is TGTGCCAGCAGCCTTAGTGGCGGGGCGAACACAGATACGCAGTATTTT.

This sequence joins TRBV6-5 and TRBJ2-5, with D perhaps matching TRBD1 (6 bases). The CDR3 spans 13 residues. From germline, CDR1 is MNHEY and CDR2 SVGAGI. Deletions cut 8 bases from V and 2 bases from J, with 12 bases between. The CDR3 spells CASERGTQETQYF. As DNA, the CDR3 is TGTGCCAGCGAGAGGGGGACACAAGAGACCCAGTACTTC.

The chain employs TRBV10-1 and TRBJ1-5; D not resolved. Trimming took 1 base from V and 7 from J, leaving 20 bases between them. The CDR3 contains 17 residues. The germline CDR1 and CDR2 sequences are WNHNN and SYGVQD (reference sequence). The CDR3 sequence: CASSEYEPISGGQPQHF. The CDR3, as DNA: TGCGCCAGCAGTGAGTACGAACCGATTTCGGGTGGGCAGCCCCAGCATTTT.

This rearrangement joins TRBV4-3 to TRBJ2-3; weak D call: TRBD2 (6 bases). This CDR3 region has 17 residues. Germline V gene lookup returns CDR1 LGHNA and CDR2 YSLEER. The V end was cut by 5 bases, the J end by 2 bases, with 20 bases between. The CDR3 reads CASSKNPPGEYTDTQYF. The CDR3 DNA sequence: TGCGCCAGCAGCAAAAACCCTCCGGGGGAATACACAGATACGCAGTATTTT.

This clone appeared once. This chain uses TRBV28 with TRBJ2-7, with D perhaps TRBD1 (6 bases). The ends were cut back, 8 bases at V and 6 bases at J, with 17 bases in the middle. Germline V lookup: CDR1 MDHEN, CDR2 SYDVKM. The CDR3 length is 13 residues. CDR3 residues: CASSWARGSEQYF. The CDR3 coding sequence is TGTGCCAGCTCTTGGGCGAGGGGGTCCGAGCAGTACTTC. Together with reference TRBV28 and TRBJ2-7, the CDR3 gives the full variable domain: DVKVTQSSRYLVKRTGEKVFLECVQDMDHENMFWYRQDPGLGLRLIYFSYDVKMKEKGDIPEGYSVSREKKERFSLILESASTNQTSMYLCASSWARGSEQYFGPGTRLTVT.

The rearrangement joins TRBV2 to TRBJ2-3; 10 bases are shared with TRBD2. The CDR3 consists of 18 residues. Trimming cost V 7 bases and J 1 base; bases outside gene matches: 14. Germline V gene data show CDR1 as SNHLY and CDR2 as FYNNEI. The chain's CDR3 is CASKGPVASGSGTDTQYF. The CDR3 bases are TGTGCCAGCAAGGGGCCGGTGGCTAGCGGGAGTGGCACAGATACGCAGTATTTT.

The table lists this clone with a few counts. The CDR3 loop is CASSPGWAGGGYTF. The CDR3, as DNA: TGTGCCAGTAGTCCGGGGTGGGCTGGCGGAGGCTACACCTTC. The chain links TRBV19 to TRBJ1-2, with D uncertain. The V and J ends lost 5 bases and 8 bases respectively, with 18 bases between them. The germline gives CDR1 LNHDA, CDR2 SQIVND (reference sequence). This CDR3 is 14 amino acids long.